The 22 T cell receptor beta chains below all came from one sample that was sequenced in a study of blood T cell repertoires in COVID-19. Clones were read by immunoSEQ multiplex PCR, and TCRdb kept only the in-frame ones, dropping some. The sample records more than 200,000 clones, 83% being singletons. Sequenced material: peripheral blood. All receptors come from a woman in her forties or fifties with acute or convalescent COVID-19.

This clone occurred many times. The V gene is TRBV11-2, the J gene TRBJ2-7, with no clear D. V gave up 5 bases and J gave up 5 bases, with 13 bases separating them. Per germline, CDR1 SGHAT and CDR2 FQNNGV. This CDR3 region has 13 residues. This chain's CDR3 is CASSPYQAHEQYF. The CDR3 DNA sequence: TGTGCCAGCAGCCCCTACCAGGCCCACGAGCAGTACTTC. Together with reference TRBV11-2 and TRBJ2-7, the CDR3 gives the full variable domain: EAGVAQSPRYKIIEKRQSVAFWCNPISGHATLYWYQQILGQGPKLLIQFQNNGVVDDSQLPKDRFSAERLKGVDSTLKIQPAKLEDSAVYLCASSPYQAHEQYFGPGTRLTVT.

This rearrangement joins TRBV10-1 to TRBJ2-4; no clear D gene. The germline gives CDR1 WNHNN, CDR2 SYGVQD (reference sequence). The CDR3 covers 10 residues. The V and J ends lost 4 bases and 9 bases respectively, with 4 bases between them. In DNA form, the CDR3 reads TGCGCCAGCAGTGGGAGCATTCAGTACTTC. It is translated as CASSGSIQYF.

There are a few counts of this clone. The chain couples TRBV20-1 to TRBJ2-7; tentative D call: TRBD2 (5 bases). There are 12 residues in the CDR3. V gave up 6 bases and J gave up 5 bases, with 14 bases separating them. Per germline, CDR1 DFQATT and CDR2 SNEGSKA (reference sequence). CDR3 nucleotide sequence: TGCAGTGCCAGTTTACTAGACAACGAGCAGTACTTC. Protein: CSASLLDNEQYF.

The rearrangement links TRBV18 to TRBJ2-2; TRBD1 agrees at 7 bases. The germline V gene has CDR1 KGHSH and CDR2 LQKENI. J lost 2 bases, V lost 4 bases, and 4 bases had no gene match. The CDR3 totals 15 residues. CDR3 nucleotides: TGTGCCAGCTCACACGGGACAGTAAACACCGGGGAGCTGTTTTTT. Its protein is CASSHGTVNTGELFF.

V usage is TRBV5-6 and J usage is TRBJ1-3, with TRBD1 as a possible D gene (6 bases). The length of the CDR3 is 18 residues. Germline V gene sequence: CDR1 SGHDT, CDR2 YYEEEE. Trimming shortened V by 0 bases and J by 0 bases, and 16 bases separated the two germline ends. The CDR3 DNA follows: TGTGCCAGCAGCTTGGCGGGGGGCAGTTTTAGCTCTGGAAACACCATATATTTT. It codes for CASSLAGGSFSSGNTIYF.

The gene calls are TRBV9 and TRBJ1-3; 7 bases are a match to TRBD1. The V gene end was trimmed by 3 bases and the J gene end by 2 bases; junction bases not matched to a gene: 8. The CDR3 totals 16 residues. Per germline, CDR1 SGDLS and CDR2 YYNGEE. CDR3 protein: CASSEGGRGTGNTIYF. CDR3 coding DNA: TGTGCCAGCAGCGAAGGGGGCAGGGGCACTGGAAACACCATATATTTT.

CDR3 DNA: TGTGCCAGCAGCTTAGTTACTAGCGGGAGCCCCTACAATGAGCAGTTCTTC. This translates into CASSLVTSGSPYNEQFF. This chain links TRBV7-9 with TRBJ2-1; 11 nucleotides match TRBD2. V lost 1 base to trimming and J lost 2 bases; unmatched junction nucleotides: 4. Germline assignment: CDR1 SEHNR and CDR2 FQNEAQ (reference sequence). The CDR3 covers 17 residues. Full variable domain (rest looked up from reference TRBV7-9 and TRBJ2-1): DTGVSQNPRHKITKRGQNVTFRCDPISEHNRLYWYRQTLGQGPEFLTYFQNEAQLEKSRLLSDRFSAERPKGSFSTLEIQRTEQGDSAMYLCASSLVTSGSPYNEQFFGPGTRLTVL.

The V and J genes are TRBV6-6 and TRBJ1-1, with TRBD1 as a possible D gene (5 bases). V lost 5 bases, J lost 4 bases, and 8 bases lay in between. This CDR3 has 12 amino acids. Germline-derived CDR1 and CDR2 are MNHNY and SVGAGI (reference sequence). The CDR3 loop is CASSNGGTEAFF. The CDR3 bases are TGTGCCAGCAGTAACGGGGGCACTGAAGCTTTCTTT.

The rearrangement joins TRBV5-6 to TRBJ2-7; D possibly corresponds to TRBD2 (5 bases). The V end lost 0 bases, the J end lost 3 bases, and 10 bases lay between the germline ends. This CDR3 spans 14 amino acids. From germline, CDR1 is SGHDT and CDR2 YYEEEE. The CDR3 sequence is CASSLGTRDYEQYF. CDR3 nucleotides: TGTGCCAGCAGCTTGGGCACTAGAGACTACGAGCAGTACTTC. Together with reference TRBV5-6 and TRBJ2-7, the CDR3 gives the full variable domain: DAGVTQSPTHLIKTRGQQVTLRCSPKSGHDTVSWYQQALGQGPQFIFQYYEEEERQRGNFPDRFSGHQFPNYSSELNVNALLLGDSALYLCASSLGTRDYEQYFGPGTRLTVT.

Notes on this clone: Other DNA sequences within the sample encode an identical CDR3. This chain joins TRBV29-1 and TRBJ2-1; 7 bases agree with TRBD1. The germline V gene has CDR1 SQVTM and CDR2 ANQGSEA. The junction had 7 bases not matched to a gene; V was cut back by 5 bases and J by 9 bases. CDR3 length: 12 residues. CDR3 amino acids: CSVRQGGLEQFF. In DNA form, the CDR3 reads TGCAGCGTTAGACAGGGTGGGCTTGAGCAGTTCTTC.

The chain joins TRBV27 to TRBJ1-5; perhaps TRBD1 as D (6 bases). Trimming shortened V by 6 bases and J by 0 bases, and 12 bases separated the two germline ends. This CDR3 is 15 amino acids long. The germline V gene encodes CDR1 MNHEY and CDR2 SMNVEV (reference sequence). DNA for the CDR3: TGTGCCAGCAGCGGGGGGCGGTATAGCAATCAGCCCCAGCATTTT. This encodes CASSGGRYSNQPQHF.

This clone has just one count. This chain uses TRBV27 with TRBJ2-1; 10 positions match TRBD2. This CDR3 has 17 residues. The germline V gene has CDR1 MNHEY and CDR2 SMNVEV (reference sequence). V lost 0 bases to trimming and J lost 3 bases; unmatched junction nucleotides: 5. CDR3 bases: TGTGCCAGCAGTTTATCCCAGCGGGAGGGCCTCTACAATGAGCAGTTCTTC. The encoded protein is CASSLSQREGLYNEQFF.

This clone was seen only a few times. The chain uses TRBV3-1 (or the pseudogene TRBV3-2) and TRBJ2-1; possibly TRBD1 for D (6 bases). The CDR3 extends over 15 amino acids. The V end lost 1 base, the J end lost 5 bases, and 12 bases lay between the germline ends. Germline V gene lookup returns CDR1 LGHDT and CDR2 YNNKEL (reference sequence). This CDR3 is CASSQGPHRDNEQFF. Written as DNA, the CDR3 is TGTGCCAGCAGCCAAGGGCCCCACAGGGACAATGAGCAGTTCTTC.

V is TRBV5-4 and J is TRBJ1-5; D remains unclear. The CDR3 spans 13 residues. V lost 2 bases and J 5 bases, leaving 8 bases between the germline ends. Per germline, CDR1 SGHNT and CDR2 YYREEE (reference sequence). CDR3 residues: CASSFGGHQPQHF. The DNA for the CDR3 is TGTGCCAGCAGCTTCGGCGGGCATCAGCCCCAGCATTTT.

The V call is TRBV7-9, the J call TRBJ2-5; TRBD1 matches 9 bases. Germline V CDR1 and CDR2: SEHNR, FQNEAQ (reference sequence). The trim removed 4 bases at V and 2 bases at J, leaving 11 bases unmatched. This CDR3 spans 17 amino acids. This chain's CDR3 is CASSSYLGTGKQETQYF. For the CDR3, the DNA is TGTGCCAGCAGCTCCTACCTCGGGACAGGGAAACAAGAGACCCAGTACTTC.

This chain links TRBV6-5 with TRBJ1-5, with D possibly TRBD1 on 6 matching bases. Germline-derived CDR1 and CDR2 are MNHEY and SVGAGI. There are 14 residues in the CDR3. The V end lost 6 bases, the J end lost 6 bases, and 15 bases lay between the germline ends. CDR3 DNA sequence: TGTGCCAGCAGGCTAAACAGGGATGGTCAGCCCCAGCATTTT. Its translation is CASRLNRDGQPQHF.

The V gene is TRBV11-2, the J gene TRBJ2-5; TRBD1 might be the D (6 bases). Germline V gene lookup returns CDR1 SGHAT and CDR2 FQNNGV. V was shortened by 5 bases and J by 5 bases, with 12 bases between the two germline ends. The CDR3 consists of 13 residues. For the CDR3, the DNA is TGTGCCAGCAGCGGGGGCGCGACGGAGACCCAGTACTTC. It codes for CASSGGATETQYF.

V gene TRBV15 combines with J gene TRBJ1-4; possibly TRBD1 for D (6 bases). Trimming left V 0 bases short and J 4 bases short, with 12 bases between. This CDR3 is built from 16 residues. Germline-derived CDR1 and CDR2 are LNHNV and YYDKDF (reference sequence). Here the CDR3 DNA reads TGTGCCACCAGCAGAGATGTGGCAGGGGTTAATGAAAAACTGTTTTTT. It codes for CATSRDVAGVNEKLFF.

This chain links TRBV3-1 (or the pseudogene TRBV3-2) with TRBJ2-7, with a possible D match to TRBD2 (5 bases). This CDR3 has 11 amino acids. From germline, CDR1 is LGHDT and CDR2 YNNKEL (reference sequence). V lost 8 bases and J 5 bases, leaving 10 bases between the germline ends. CDR3 DNA sequence: TGTGCCAGCCGGGGTCCCAACGAGCAGTACTTC. This gives the protein CASRGPNEQYF.

V is TRBV27 and J is TRBJ2-7, with D perhaps TRBD2 (5 bases). The CDR3 loop spans 18 amino acids. Trimming stripped 3 bases from V and 2 bases from J, with 23 bases between. The germline V gene encodes CDR1 MNHEY and CDR2 SMNVEV (reference sequence). CDR3 sequence (DNA): TGTGCCAGCAGTTTCCTTCGCCCTTATAGCGCACGAACCTACGAGCAGTACTTC. Protein product: CASSFLRPYSARTYEQYF.

This chain connects TRBV5-1 to TRBJ1-3; D not certain. The V gene lost 4 bases and the J gene lost 3 bases, with 20 bases spanning the gap. This CDR3 is 17 amino acids long. Germline loops: CDR1 SGHRS, CDR2 YFSETQ. This CDR3 reads CASSIVVGHSLGNTIYF. The CDR3 DNA reads as TGCGCCAGCAGCATTGTGGTGGGTCACAGTCTTGGAAACACCATATATTTT.

CDR3 protein: CASKPQGGGEKLFF. As DNA, the CDR3 is TGTGCCAGTAAACCCCAGGGAGGCGGCGAAAAACTGTTTTTT. The genes are TRBV19 and TRBJ1-4, with D possibly matching TRBD1 (5 bases). Germline V lookup: CDR1 LNHDA, CDR2 SQIVND (reference sequence). The V and J ends lost 7 bases and 8 bases respectively, with 17 bases between them. CDR3 length: 14 amino acids.